Described below is a single T cell receptor (beta chain) sequence and its context. Its matching antigen is unknown. V was shortened by 2 bases and J by 1 base, with 11 bases between the two germline ends. The CDR3 sequence is 15 residues long. Germline V gives CDR1 SEHNR, CDR2 FQNEAQ (reference sequence). TCRdb's copy holds only in-frame clones and misses some; the assay was immunoSEQ multiplex PCR. The sample has 600,000 to 750,000 clones, 72% seen once. The data belong to a study of shared clonotypes between healthy human individuals. Findings and limits, study-wide: Clonotype sharing among the donors was expected to vary with sequencing depth.

This chain connects TRBV7-9 to TRBJ1-1, with D hard to call. Sample: memory CD4+ T cells sorted from blood. As to subset: CD45RA-negative fraction. This receptor was identified in a woman aged 25 to 39 in good health. This CDR3 is CASSLPGSANTEAFF. The CDR3 DNA is TGTGCCAGCAGCTTACCGGGTTCGGCGAACACTGAAGCTTTCTTT. Combining the CDR3 with reference TRBV7-9 and TRBJ1-1 gives the whole variable domain DTGVSQNPRHKITKRGQNVTFRCDPISEHNRLYWYRQTLGQGPEFLTYFQNEAQLEKSRLLSDRFSAERPKGSFSTLEIQRTEQGDSAMYLCASSLPGSANTEAFFGQGTRLTVV.